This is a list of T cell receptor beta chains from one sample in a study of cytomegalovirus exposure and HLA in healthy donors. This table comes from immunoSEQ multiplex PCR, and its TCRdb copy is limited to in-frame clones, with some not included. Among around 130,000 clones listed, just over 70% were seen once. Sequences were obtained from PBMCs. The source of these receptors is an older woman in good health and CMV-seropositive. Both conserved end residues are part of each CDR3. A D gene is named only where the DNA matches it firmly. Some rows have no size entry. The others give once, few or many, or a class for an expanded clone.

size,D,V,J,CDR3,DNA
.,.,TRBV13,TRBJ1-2,CASSPEGDRYGYTF,TGTGCCAGCAGCCCCGAGGGGGACCGTTATGGCTACACCTTC
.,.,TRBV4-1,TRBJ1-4,CASSQPTGIREKLFF,TGCGCCAGCAGCCAACCGACCGGGATTCGAGAAAAACTGTTTTTT
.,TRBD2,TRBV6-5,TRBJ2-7,CASSYSTGGSSYEQYF,TGTGCCAGCAGTTACTCGACCGGGGGGTCCTCCTACGAGCAGTACTTC
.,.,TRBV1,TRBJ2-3,CTSSPPGLALASTDTQYF,TGCACCAGCAGCCCACCGGGACTAGCCCTGGCTAGCACAGATACGCAGTATTTT
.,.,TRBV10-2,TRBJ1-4,CASSETILAGTPLEATNEKLFF,TGCGCCAGCAGTGAGACGATACTCGCCGGGACACCCCTCGAGGCAACTAATGAAAAACTGTTTTTT
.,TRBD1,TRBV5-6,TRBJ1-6,CASSPLPARTGLPSPLHF,TGTGCCAGCAGCCCGCTCCCTGCTCGGACAGGTTTACCTTCACCCCTCCACTTT
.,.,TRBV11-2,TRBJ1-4,CASSFRGGPTTNEKLFF,TGTGCCAGCAGCTTTAGGGGGGGTCCCACAACTAATGAAAAACTGTTTTTT
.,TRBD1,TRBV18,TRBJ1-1,CASSPSTTGENTEAFF,TGTGCCAGCTCACCATCAACTACAGGGGAGAACACTGAAGCTTTCTTT
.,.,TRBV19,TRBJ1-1,CASSIAEEAFF,TGTGCCAGTAGTATAGCGGAGGAAGCTTTCTTT
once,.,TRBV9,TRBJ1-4,CASSVSPGTHEKLFF,TGTGCCAGCAGCGTAAGTCCGGGGACTCATGAAAAACTGTTTTTT
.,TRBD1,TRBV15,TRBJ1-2,CATSRGQGNYGYTF,TGTGCCACCAGCAGAGGACAGGGAAACTATGGCTACACCTTC
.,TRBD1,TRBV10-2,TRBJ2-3,CASSEPTGAGTDTQYF,TGCGCCAGCAGTGAGCCTACAGGGGCAGGCACAGATACGCAGTATTTT
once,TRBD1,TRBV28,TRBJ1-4,CASLRGRATNEKLFF,TGTGCCAGCCTTAGGGGGCGGGCAACTAATGAAAAACTGTTTTTT
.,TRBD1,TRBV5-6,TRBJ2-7,CASSPLGQGINYEQYF,TGTGCCAGCAGCCCCCTGGGACAGGGTATTAACTACGAGCAGTACTTC
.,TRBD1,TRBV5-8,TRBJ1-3,CASSLGGTGKFTSSGNTIYF,TGTGCCAGCAGCTTGGGGGGGACAGGGAAATTTACGAGCTCTGGAAACACCATATATTTT
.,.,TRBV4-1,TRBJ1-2,CASSQGTARHYGYTF,TGCGCCAGCAGCCAAGGCACAGCCCGGCACTATGGCTACACCTTC
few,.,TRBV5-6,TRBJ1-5,CASSRAGSNQPQHF,TGTGCCAGCAGCCGTGCAGGAAGCAATCAGCCCCAGCATTTT
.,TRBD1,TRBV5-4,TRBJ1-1,CASSPRDSQNMAFF,TGTGCCAGCAGCCCCCGGGACAGTCAGAACATGGCTTTCTTT
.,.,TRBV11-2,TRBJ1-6,CASSERDTRSYNSPLHF,TGTGCCAGCAGCGAACGGGACACCCGCTCCTATAATTCACCCCTCCACTTT
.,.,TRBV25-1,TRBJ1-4,CASSEAGSLKLFF,TGTGCCAGCAGTGAAGCGGGGTCTCTAAAACTGTTTTTT
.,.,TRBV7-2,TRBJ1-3,CASSLGSGVGNTIYF,TGTGCCAGCAGCTTAGGTTCAGGGGTTGGAAACACCATATATTTT
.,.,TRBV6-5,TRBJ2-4,CASSSGDIQYF,TGTGCCAGCAGTTCTGGAGACATTCAGTACTTC
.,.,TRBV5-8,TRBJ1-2,CASSPGLSEGYGYTF,TGTGCCAGCAGCCCGGGACTCTCGGAGGGCTATGGCTACACCTTC
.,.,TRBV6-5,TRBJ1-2,CASSENGRTYF,TGTGCCAGCAGTGAAAACGGGCGGACTTATTTC
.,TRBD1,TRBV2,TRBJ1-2,CASSPMSGTGGFGYTF,TGTGCCAGCAGTCCAATGTCTGGGACAGGGGGCTTTGGCTACACCTTC
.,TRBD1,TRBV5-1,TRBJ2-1,CARKGQGAGDEQFF,TGCGCCAGGAAAGGACAGGGGGCAGGTGATGAGCAGTTCTTC